Given below is one TCR beta chain in context. The antigen remains undetermined. This entry comes from a study of early T cells in non-severe SARS-CoV-2 infection. About the research overall: Chains stayed unpaired after sequencing of bulk RNA from unsorted whole blood. General observations from the study: VDJdb matching skewed toward anti-spike CD8 responses, missing private and CD4 specificities.

Attached unique molecular identifiers marked individual cDNA molecules. TCRdb re-analysed the 5' RACE reads in MiXCR, keeping a single row per CDR3 protein. The sample records 70,000 to 75,000 distinct CDR3 sequences, roughly an eighth being singletons. The CDR3 is made up of 15 amino acids. V was pared by 0 bases and J by 9 bases, with 8 bases of the junction left unmatched. Germline CDR1 and CDR2: SGHRS and YFSETQ. The specimen sequenced was whole blood. V and J are TRBV5-1 and TRBJ2-1; 8 positions match TRBD2. This TCR was recovered from an adult who was a healthcare worker with PCR-confirmed SARS-CoV-2 infection or an uninfected control (not recorded which). The CDR3 DNA sequence: TGCGCCAGCAGCTTGGTCGCGGGGGGCCCGGGTGAGCAGTTCTTC. It yields the protein CASSLVAGGPGEQFF.